The clone carrying this TCR beta chain was picked up one time. Its target is unknown. V lost 5 bases, J lost 6 bases, and 17 bases lay in between. Germline values: CDR1 ENHRY, CDR2 SYGVKD. This CDR3 is built from 14 residues. The use of a sample-barcoded 5' primer and a J-beta primer mix characterized a second PCR of about 7 to 12 cycles. Each cDNA molecule received a tag from a template-switch adaptor that had 12 random nucleotides. TCRdb independently ran MiXCR on the 5' RACE reads; one entry per CDR3 protein. The sample holds about 1.5 million distinct CDR3 sequences, about 45% seen once. Investigators took around 11 milliliters of peripheral blood from every donor. Samples had at least 6.5 million PBMCs isolated from them. The data are from a study of blood T cells in healthy people across ages. Study findings and constraints: Across samples, TCR beta diversity tracked strongly with naive T cell percentage.

The rearrangement links TRBV10-3 to TRBJ2-7; possible D gene TRBD1, 6 bases. The sequence came from a woman aged 18 to 35 in good health. Sequencing was done on a sample of blood. In DNA form, the CDR3 reads TGTGCCATCAGTCAGAGGACAGACCTCTCCGAGCAGTACTTC. Residues: CAISQRTDLSEQYF.